The TCR beta chain described here comes from a study of blood T cell repertoires in COVID-19 (TCRdb year 2020). About the investigation overall: Collaborator samples came from the United States, Italy and Spain and covered acute and convalescent phases of COVID-19. Deeply sampled blood TCRbeta repertoires from subjects exposed to, actively infected with, or recovered from COVID-19 were included in the dataset. Where available, HLA class I and class II types were obtained from metadata supplied by the sample provider rather than from assay-based typing. The repertoires were released in a freely available public database meant as a resource for research on the immune response to SARS-CoV-2. The prospective study material was composed of cDNA or gDNA derived from T cells, B-cell-depleted T cells, or PBMCs. Nearly every sample came with metadata listing a de-identified subject ID, COVID-19 status, age in years and sex. Samples came from the ongoing ImmuneRACE study (first 160 participants) plus 1,254 subjects from 6 global collaborators. What the research found in general, with its limitations: How much clinical and demographic metadata was included differed by source and by participant, and the metadata was provided uncurated.

TCRbeta CDR3 regions were amplified from genomic DNA by means of the immunoSEQ Assay, a bias-controlled multiplex PCR. The original pipeline was this. The number of nucleated cells in each sample was estimated by amplification of reference gene primers within the assay. To quantify the absolute abundance of each unique TCRbeta CDR3 rearrangement, sequence reads were collapsed and filtered. For each sample, productive Simpson clonality was calculated by taking the square root of Simpson's diversity index across productive rearrangements. In its TCRdb copy, this immuneACCESS table keeps in-frame sequences only and misses some clones. Where compared with another copy, unresolved V genes explain less than half of these, and the others have no known cause. V and J calls and clone size are as listed in that table; D and trimming were resolved from the DNA. The sample contains roughly 78,000 clones, approximately 90% of them found a single time. The top ten hold around 0.6% of the sample.

The collaborating institutions used their own protocols to collect whole blood in K2EDTA tubes. For TCRbeta analysis, collaborators shipped samples in one of three forms: frozen whole blood, isolated PBMCs, or DNA extracted from either of those sample types. V is shortened by 5 bases, J by 8 bases, and the region joining them spans 9 bases. The cysteine opens and the phenylalanine closes a CDR3 of 12 amino acids. The retained sequence is limited to the CDR3, 36 bases, with the frame set at the first base. Turning to this clone: No antigen is known for it. Within one base of it there is no much larger clone, and no base qualities were kept.

The rearrangement combines TRBV12-3 or TRBV12-4 with TRBJ1-4, with no confidently assigned D gene. This TCR derives from a man aged 60 to 69 with acute or convalescent COVID-19. The source material was peripheral blood. This receptor carries the CDR3 CASSPLREKLFF. The base sequence is TGTGCCAGCAGTCCCCTACGCGAAAAACTGTTTTTT.